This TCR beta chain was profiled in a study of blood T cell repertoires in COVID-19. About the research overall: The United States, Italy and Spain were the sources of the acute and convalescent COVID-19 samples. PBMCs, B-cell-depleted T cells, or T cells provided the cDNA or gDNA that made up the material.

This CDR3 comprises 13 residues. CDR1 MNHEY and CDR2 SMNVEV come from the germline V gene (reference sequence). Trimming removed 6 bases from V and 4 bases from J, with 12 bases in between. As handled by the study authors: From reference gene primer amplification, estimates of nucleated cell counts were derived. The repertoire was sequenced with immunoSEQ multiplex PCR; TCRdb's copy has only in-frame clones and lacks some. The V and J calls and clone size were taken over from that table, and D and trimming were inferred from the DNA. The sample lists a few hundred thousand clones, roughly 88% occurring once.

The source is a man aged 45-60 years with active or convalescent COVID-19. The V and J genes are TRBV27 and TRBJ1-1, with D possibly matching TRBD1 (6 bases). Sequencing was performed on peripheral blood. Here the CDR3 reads CASRSTGSTEAFF. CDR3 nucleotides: TGTGCCAGCAGGTCAACAGGGTCCACTGAAGCTTTCTTT.